Detailed here is one T cell receptor (beta chain). This sample is drawn from a study of blood T cell repertoires in COVID-19. Profiling relied on immunoSEQ multiplex PCR, and the TCRdb table lists in-frame clones only, not all of them. The sample yields about 160,000 clones, more than 80% seen once. CDR3 length: 14 residues. Between the trimmed V and J ends, which lost 4 bases and 5 bases, there was a span of 12 bases. Germline assignment: CDR1 MGHDK and CDR2 SYGVNS. Material: peripheral blood. V and J are TRBV25-1 and TRBJ2-1, with a tentative D call TRBD2 (6 bases). The TCR sequence derives from a woman aged 55-69 years with COVID-19, enrolled during active disease. CDR3 amino acids: CASSGGGFNNEQFF. CDR3 bases: TGTGCCAGCAGTGGGGGAGGCTTCAACAATGAGCAGTTCTTC. Supplemented by reference TRBV25-1 and TRBJ2-1, the full variable domain reads EADIYQTPRYLVIGTGKKITLECSQTMGHDKMYWYQQDPGMELHLIHYSYGVNSTEKGDLSSESTVSRIRTEHFPLTLESARPSHTSQYLCASSGGGFNNEQFFGPGTRLTVL.